These 30 T cell receptor beta chains originate from one sample sequenced in a study of cytomegalovirus exposure and HLA in healthy donors. This PCR relied on a set of 60 Vbeta primers and 13 Jbeta primers. The table came from immunoSEQ multiplex PCR; TCRdb's copy has only in-frame clones and leaves some out. The table lists 85,000 to 130,000 clones, approximately 80% of them singletons. Sequencing used PBMCs. Receptors were obtained from a woman between 35 and 50 years old in good health and CMV-seronegative.

This sequence joins TRBV28 and TRBJ1-1; maybe TRBD1 (5 bases). The CDR3 totals 13 residues. Trimming stripped 6 bases from V and 4 bases from J, with 12 bases between. Germline V CDR1 and CDR2: MDHEN, SYDVKM. The CDR3 DNA sequence: TGTGCCAGCAGGGGGCCTTGGGGCACTGAAGCTTTCTTT. Amino acid sequence: CASRGPWGTEAFF.

This chain connects TRBV19 to TRBJ1-1; 9 nucleotides agree with TRBD1. Per the germline V gene, CDR1 is LNHDA and CDR2 is SQIVND (reference sequence). V was clipped by 5 bases and J by 4 bases; unmatched bases: 11. This CDR3 contains 16 residues. CDR3 protein: CASSGQGRGRSTEAFF. The CDR3 DNA reads as TGTGCCAGTAGTGGACAGGGGCGAGGGAGAAGCACTGAAGCTTTCTTT. The whole variable domain, filled in from reference TRBV19 and TRBJ1-1, reads DGGITQSPKYLFRKEGQNVTLSCEQNLNHDAMYWYRQDPGQGLRLIYYSQIVNDFQKGDIAEGYSVSREKKESFPLTVTSAQKNPTAFYLCASSGQGRGRSTEAFFGQGTRLTVV.

The chain combines TRBV28 with TRBJ2-5; D gene uncertain. The V gene's germline CDR1 is MDHEN and CDR2 SYDVKM. Trimming took off 3 bases at V and 7 bases at J, with 9 bases between the two ends. This CDR3 comprises 12 residues. The CDR3 protein is CASSFPTGTQYF. As DNA, the CDR3 is TGTGCCAGCAGTTTCCCAACTGGGACCCAGTACTTC.

The chain combines TRBV7-8 with TRBJ1-1, with D hard to call. CDR3 length equals 14 residues. Germline CDR1 is SGHVS and CDR2 is FQNEAQ. Trimming pared 4 bases from V and 0 bases from J, leaving 9 bases between. CDR3 loop: CASSSMAVNTEAFF. The DNA of the CDR3 is TGTGCCAGCAGCTCTATGGCGGTGAACACTGAAGCTTTCTTT.

The rearrangement uses TRBV4-1 and TRBJ2-3; TRBD2 matches 9 bases. CDR1 is MGHRA, CDR2 YSYEKL, per germline. V was clipped by 4 bases and J by 1 base; unmatched bases: 6. The CDR3 contains 16 residues. The CDR3 coding sequence is TGCGCCAGCAGCCGCGGGGGGGCCGAGGGCACAGATACGCAGTATTTT. Its translation: CASSRGGAEGTDTQYF.

In DNA form, the CDR3 reads TGTGCCAGCAGCCTCAGGGCCTCCCAAGAGACCCAGTACTTC. Protein product: CASSLRASQETQYF. J is TRBJ2-5 and V is TRBV5-6; D is perhaps TRBD1 (5 bases). Trimming pared 4 bases from V and 1 base from J, leaving 11 bases between. Germline V gene sequence: CDR1 SGHDT, CDR2 YYEEEE. The CDR3 has 14 residues.

The chain joins TRBV28 to TRBJ1-2, with D unresolved. CDR3 size: 13 residues. Looked up from germline, CDR1 is MDHEN and CDR2 is SYDVKM. The V gene lost 6 bases and the J gene lost 8 bases, with 16 bases spanning the gap. In nucleotides, the CDR3 is TGTGCCAGCAGAGCGACGCCGAGGAGAGGCTACACCTTC. It is translated as CASRATPRRGYTF.

The chain couples TRBV28 to TRBJ2-3, with D uncertain. This CDR3 is built from 11 residues. Germline lookup yields CDR1 MDHEN and CDR2 SYDVKM. Trimming removed 7 bases from V and 2 bases from J, with 4 bases in between. In DNA, the CDR3 is TGTGCCAGCACCGTCACAGATACGCAGTATTTT. Its protein product is CASTVTDTQYF.

In its sample, this clone was seen a few times. The rearrangement joins TRBV11-2 to TRBJ1-2; 9 bases map to TRBD1. The V segment lost 5 bases and the J segment 3 bases; nucleotides outside the gene matches: 4. The CDR3 length is 14 residues. Looked up from germline, CDR1 is SGHAT and CDR2 is FQNNGV. This chain's CDR3 is CASSITGGDYGYTF. CDR3 bases: TGTGCCAGCAGCATTACAGGGGGCGACTATGGCTACACCTTC.

The genes are TRBV13 and TRBJ2-1; 11 nucleotides match TRBD2. The CDR3 is 19 residues long. With V trimmed by 8 bases and J by 4 bases, 19 bases remained unmatched. Germline V gives CDR1 PRHDT, CDR2 FYEKMQ (reference sequence). The CDR3 here is CASSGEGLAVPGGYNEQFF. In DNA form, the CDR3 reads TGTGCCAGCTCGGGAGAGGGACTAGCGGTTCCCGGGGGGTACAATGAGCAGTTCTTC.

This clone was seen a few times. The chain uses TRBV9 and TRBJ1-2; tentative D call: TRBD1 (6 bases). From germline, CDR1 is SGDLS and CDR2 YYNGEE. CDR3 length equals 11 residues. The V gene lost 5 bases and the J gene lost 7 bases, with 9 bases spanning the gap. CDR3 protein: CASRGAVGYTF. DNA of the CDR3: TGTGCCAGCAGGGGGGCGGTTGGCTACACCTTC.

The J gene is TRBJ2-7, the V gene TRBV2; 8 bases align to TRBD2. In germline, CDR1 is SNHLY, CDR2 FYNNEI. The CDR3 is 14 amino acids. The J segment lost 3 bases and the V segment lost 5 bases, leaving 6 bases of the junction unmatched. CDR3 sequence: CASSFGLAGYEQYF. CDR3 DNA: TGTGCCAGCAGTTTCGGACTAGCAGGCTACGAGCAGTACTTC.

This chain connects TRBV7-2 to TRBJ2-7, with 13 nucleotides matching TRBD2. Germline V gene lookup returns CDR1 SGHTA and CDR2 FQGNSA. The CDR3 has 16 residues. Trimming took 4 bases from V and 4 from J; bases not matched to a gene: 7. CDR3 DNA: TGTGCCAGCAGCTCATGGACTAGCGGGAGATCGTACGAGCAGTACTTC. Translating it yields CASSSWTSGRSYEQYF.

DNA for the CDR3: TGTGCCAGCAGACCTCGCCTCCCGGGACAGGGGTTGTTGGGCTATGGCTACACCTTC. The encoded protein is CASRPRLPGQGLLGYGYTF. The genes are TRBV7-9 and TRBJ1-2; 10 positions agree with TRBD1. This CDR3 comprises 19 residues. Per germline, CDR1 SEHNR and CDR2 FQNEAQ (reference sequence). V lost 6 bases, J lost 4 bases, and 20 bases stayed unmatched.

This clone was counted once. The chain links TRBV28 to TRBJ2-7; D possibly corresponds to TRBD1 (5 bases). Trimming shortened V by 4 bases and J by 12 bases, and 22 bases separated the two germline ends. The CDR3 has 14 amino acids. Per the germline V gene, CDR1 is MDHEN and CDR2 is SYDVKM. DNA for the CDR3: TGTGCCAGCAGTTCCCAACTGGACATTATTCCTACGTACTTC. Protein sequence: CASSSQLDIIPTYF. Using reference TRBV28 and TRBJ2-7 for the parts outside the CDR3, the full variable domain is DVKVTQSSRYLVKRTGEKVFLECVQDMDHENMFWYRQDPGLGLRLIYFSYDVKMKEKGDIPEGYSVSREKKERFSLILESASTNQTSMYLCASSSQLDIIPTYFGPGTRLTVT.

This clone appeared a few times. The J gene is TRBJ1-2, the V gene TRBV28; 7 nucleotides line up with TRBD1. CDR1 MDHEN and CDR2 SYDVKM come from the germline V gene. This CDR3 has 14 residues. V lost 1 base to trimming and J lost 12 bases; unmatched junction nucleotides: 11. CDR3 region: CASSLLTGIPGDTF. The CDR3 nucleotides read TGTGCCAGCAGTTTATTGACAGGGATCCCGGGCGACACCTTC.

The genes are TRBV19 and TRBJ1-5; D call uncertain. Trimming left V 7 bases short and J 3 bases short, with 19 bases between. There are 16 residues in the CDR3. Looked up from germline, CDR1 is LNHDA and CDR2 is SQIVND (reference sequence). DNA for the CDR3: TGTGCCAGTACCGTGACACCCCCCCCGGTCAATCAGCCCCAGCATTTT. It codes for CASTVTPPPVNQPQHF. Full variable domain (outside the CDR3, taken from reference TRBV19 and TRBJ1-5): DGGITQSPKYLFRKEGQNVTLSCEQNLNHDAMYWYRQDPGQGLRLIYYSQIVNDFQKGDIAEGYSVSREKKESFPLTVTSAQKNPTAFYLCASTVTPPPVNQPQHFGDGTRLSIL.

This clone was recorded once. V gene TRBV5-4 combines with J gene TRBJ2-1; 11 nucleotides align to TRBD1. CDR1 is SGHNT, CDR2 YYREEE, per germline (reference sequence). V lost 5 bases, J lost 9 bases, and 13 bases stayed unmatched. The CDR3 is made up of 16 amino acids. CDR3 DNA: TGTGCCAGCAGGGGTAGGACAGGGGGCATGTGGACTGAGCAGTTCTTC. This encodes CASRGRTGGMWTEQFF. Full variable domain (outside the CDR3, taken from reference TRBV5-4 and TRBJ2-1): ETGVTQSPTHLIKTRGQQVTLRCSSQSGHNTVSWYQQALGQGPQFIFQYYREEENGRGNFPPRFSGLQFPNYSSELNVNALELDDSALYLCASRGRTGGMWTEQFFGPGTRLTVL.

The J gene is TRBJ2-1, the V gene TRBV6-5; D possibly corresponds to TRBD2 (5 bases). The CDR3 runs to 16 residues. Looked up from germline, CDR1 is MNHEY and CDR2 is SVGAGI. With 0 bases removed from V and 3 bases from J, the gap between germline ends came to 12 bases. Here the CDR3 DNA reads TGTGCCAGCAGTTACTCGCCTAGCCTGATCTACAATGAGCAGTTCTTC. This codes for CASSYSPSLIYNEQFF.

The chain couples TRBV7-3 to TRBJ2-1; the match to TRBD2 covers 8 bases. The V gene end was trimmed by 5 bases and the J gene end by 9 bases; junction bases not matched to a gene: 9. The germline V gene encodes CDR1 SGHTA and CDR2 FQGTGA. The CDR3 is made up of 14 amino acids. This CDR3 reads CASSPGTSYAEQFF. The CDR3 region has the DNA TGTGCCAGCAGCCCAGGGACTAGTTATGCTGAGCAGTTCTTC. The whole variable domain, remainder taken from reference TRBV7-3 and TRBJ2-1, is GAGVSQTPSNKVTEKGKYVELRCDPISGHTALYWYRQSLGQGPEFLIYFQGTGAADDSGLPNDRFFAVRPEGSVSTLKIQRTERGDSAVYLCASSPGTSYAEQFFGPGTRLTVL.

The chain is built from TRBV4-1 and TRBJ2-1, with 11 bases matching TRBD2. V was pared by 2 bases and J by 7 bases, with 7 bases of the junction left unmatched. CDR1 MGHRA and CDR2 YSYEKL come from the germline V gene. This CDR3 is 16 amino acids long. The CDR3 protein is CASSQTLAGAKNEQFF. In DNA form, the CDR3 reads TGCGCCAGCAGCCAAACACTAGCGGGAGCGAAAAATGAGCAGTTCTTC.

The genes are TRBV11-2 and TRBJ1-1; TRBD1 might be the D (6 bases). V gave up 0 bases and J gave up 4 bases, with 12 bases separating them. Germline assignment: CDR1 SGHAT and CDR2 FQNNGV. The CDR3 contains 15 residues. The CDR3 coding sequence is TGTGCCAGCAGCTTAGAATCAGGGGCTTCCACTGAAGCTTTCTTT. This encodes CASSLESGASTEAFF.

As regards this clone: The sample holds other DNA sequences that translate to the same CDR3. The gene calls are TRBV27 and TRBJ2-1; D is perhaps TRBD2 (5 bases). With 3 bases removed from V and 2 bases from J, the gap between germline ends came to 11 bases. There are 15 residues in the CDR3. CDR1 and CDR2 from the germline V gene are MNHEY and SMNVEV (reference sequence). CDR3 DNA: TGTGCCAGCAGTTTTGTTGCGGGCGCCTACAATGAGCAGTTCTTC. Translation gives CASSFVAGAYNEQFF.

V gene TRBV14 combines with J gene TRBJ2-7; TRBD2 matches 8 bases. The CDR3 consists of 15 residues. Germline-derived CDR1 and CDR2 are SGHDN and FVKESK. J was trimmed by 3 bases and V by 2 bases; bases with no gene match: 6. The CDR3 protein is CASSQSAGGIYEQYF. The CDR3, as DNA: TGTGCCAGCAGCCAATCCGCGGGGGGAATCTACGAGCAGTACTTC.

V and J are TRBV4-3 and TRBJ2-7, with D possibly being TRBD1 (5 bases). Germline V gene data show CDR1 as LGHNA and CDR2 as YSLEER. CDR3 size: 14 residues. The ends were cut back, 1 base at V and 7 bases at J, with 14 bases in the middle. CDR3 sequence: CASSQAAGSREQYF. CDR3 nucleotide sequence: TGCGCCAGCAGCCAAGCCGCAGGGTCGCGGGAGCAGTACTTC.

This clone is a singleton in its sample. The CDR3 protein is CASSVGSSEGNEQFF. Here the CDR3 DNA reads TGTGCCAGCAGCGTAGGCTCCTCGGAGGGCAATGAGCAGTTCTTC. The chain is built from TRBV9 and TRBJ2-1; maybe TRBD2 (6 bases). The CDR3 is made up of 15 amino acids. CDR1 SGDLS and CDR2 YYNGEE come from the germline V gene. V lost 0 bases and J 6 bases, leaving 13 bases between the germline ends.

V usage is TRBV7-9 and J usage is TRBJ1-2, with unresolved D. This CDR3 contains 16 residues. V was clipped by 4 bases and J by 1 base, with 16 bases between them. Per germline, CDR1 SEHNR and CDR2 FQNEAQ (reference sequence). CDR3 in DNA: TGTGCCAGCAGCTCCTCATCAGGCCGTTTTAACTATGGCTACACCTTC. Amino acid sequence: CASSSSSGRFNYGYTF.

The CDR3 DNA sequence: TGTGCCAGCAGCTTGAGGACTAGCGGGAGTGGGCCTGAGCAGTTCTTC. Protein product: CASSLRTSGSGPEQFF. The chain joins TRBV7-8 to TRBJ2-1, with 13 bases that match TRBD2. V lost 3 bases, J lost 9 bases, and 8 bases stayed unmatched. The CDR3 is made up of 16 amino acids. Germline V gene data show CDR1 as SGHVS and CDR2 as FQNEAQ.

The chain links TRBV9 to TRBJ2-7; 9 positions agree with TRBD2. CDR1 SGDLS and CDR2 YYNGEE come from the germline V gene. The CDR3 sequence is 14 residues long. The junction had 8 bases not matched to a gene; V was cut back by 4 bases and J by 6 bases. In DNA, the CDR3 is TGTGCCAGCAGCCGGGCGGGAGGGGCAGGCGAGCAGTACTTC. It is translated as CASSRAGGAGEQYF.

The chain uses TRBV20-1 and TRBJ1-2, with 8 positions matching TRBD1. Germline V CDR1 and CDR2: DFQATT, SNEGSKA (reference sequence). This CDR3 has 11 amino acids. V shed 6 bases and J 5 bases; nucleotides not matched to a gene: 2. DNA for the CDR3: TGCAGTGCCAGACAGGGGTATGGCTACACCTTC. Protein: CSARQGYGYTF.